This T cell receptor beta chain was profiled in a study of T-cell reconstitution after alpha-beta-depleted transplantation in children. Study results and limitations: Expanded graft clones, several hundred of them, were reportedly the source of alpha-beta T cells about two months after transplant. The authors attributed T-cell counts and diversity one year after transplant mostly to newly produced T cells. Surviving recipient cells, namely T cells and thymic progenitors, were the source of high day-60 TCRbeta diversity in some patients.

Researchers prepared the TCRbeta library using unique molecular identifiers, the study reports. From the PCR reads, TCRdb called clonotypes with MiXCR, one entry per CDR3 protein. The sample lists approximately 520,000 distinct CDR3 sequences, 10% to 12% seen once, with about 15% in the top ten. In this sample, this clonotype turned up a few times. The antigen remains undetermined. The clonotype originates from a female patient aged 2-15 years who had a stem cell transplant for aplastic anemia, so the T cells may come from the graft donor. The specimen was PBMCs, mostly from graft donor cells, collected 180 days after TCRalphabeta/CD19-depleted stem cell transplant.

The DNA of the CDR3 is TGTGCCAGCAGCCCGAGACCCGGACAGGGGCAAGGGGGCTCCTACAATGAGCAGTTCTTC. Its protein product is CASSPRPGQGQGGSYNEQFF. The V call is TRBV7-6, the J call TRBJ2-1; 9 bases match TRBD1. Germline V gives CDR1 SGHVS, CDR2 FNYEAQ. The V gene end was trimmed by 5 bases and the J gene end by 0 bases; junction bases not matched to a gene: 17. The CDR3 is 20 amino acids.